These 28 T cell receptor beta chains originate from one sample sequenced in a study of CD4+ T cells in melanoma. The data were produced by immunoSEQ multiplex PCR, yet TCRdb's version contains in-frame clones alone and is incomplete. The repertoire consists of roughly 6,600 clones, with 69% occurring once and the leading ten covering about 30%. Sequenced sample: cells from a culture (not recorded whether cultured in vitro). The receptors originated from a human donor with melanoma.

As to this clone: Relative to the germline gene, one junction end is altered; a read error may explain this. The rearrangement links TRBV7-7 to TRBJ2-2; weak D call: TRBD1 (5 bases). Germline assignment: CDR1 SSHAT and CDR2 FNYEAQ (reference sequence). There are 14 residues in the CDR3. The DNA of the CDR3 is TGTGCTAGCAGCTTAAACACAGGAATCGGGGAGCTGTTTTTT. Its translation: CASSLNTGIGELFF.

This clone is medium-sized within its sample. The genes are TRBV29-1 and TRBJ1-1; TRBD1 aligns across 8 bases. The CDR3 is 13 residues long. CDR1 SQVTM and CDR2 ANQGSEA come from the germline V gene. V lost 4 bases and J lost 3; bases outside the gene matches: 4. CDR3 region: CSVGDRGDTEAFF. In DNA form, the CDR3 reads TGCAGCGTTGGAGACAGGGGAGACACTGAAGCTTTCTTT.

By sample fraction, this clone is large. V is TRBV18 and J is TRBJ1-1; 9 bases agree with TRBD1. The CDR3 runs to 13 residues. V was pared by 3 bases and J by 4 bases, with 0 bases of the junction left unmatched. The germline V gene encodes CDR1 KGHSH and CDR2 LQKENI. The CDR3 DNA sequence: TGTGCCAGCTCACCGGACAGGGGCACTGAAGCTTTCTTT. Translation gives CASSPDRGTEAFF.

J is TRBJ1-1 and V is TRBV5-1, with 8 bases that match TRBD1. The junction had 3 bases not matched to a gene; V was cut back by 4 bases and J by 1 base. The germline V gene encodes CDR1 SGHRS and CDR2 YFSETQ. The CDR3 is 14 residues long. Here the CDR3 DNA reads TGCGCCAGCAGCGGAGGACAGGGGAACACTGAAGCTTTCTTT. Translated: CASSGGQGNTEAFF.

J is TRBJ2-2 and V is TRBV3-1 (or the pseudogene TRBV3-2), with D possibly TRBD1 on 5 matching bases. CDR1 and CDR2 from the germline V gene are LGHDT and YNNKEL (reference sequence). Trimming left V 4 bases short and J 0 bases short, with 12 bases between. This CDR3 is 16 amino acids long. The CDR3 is CASSPRQGANTGELFF. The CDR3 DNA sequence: TGTGCCAGCAGCCCCCGGCAGGGCGCGAACACCGGGGAGCTGTTTTTT.

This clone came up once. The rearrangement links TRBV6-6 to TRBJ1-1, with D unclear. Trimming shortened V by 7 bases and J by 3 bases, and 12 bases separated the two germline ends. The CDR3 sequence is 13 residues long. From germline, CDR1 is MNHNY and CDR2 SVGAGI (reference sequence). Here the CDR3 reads CASTLSPDTEAFF. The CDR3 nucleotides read TGTGCCAGCACCCTCTCACCGGACACTGAAGCTTTCTTT.

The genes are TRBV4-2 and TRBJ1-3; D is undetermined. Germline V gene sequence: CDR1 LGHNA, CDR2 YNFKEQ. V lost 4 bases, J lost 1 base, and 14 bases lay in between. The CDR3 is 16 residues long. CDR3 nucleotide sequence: TGTGCCAGCAGCCCGAGCCCTAGCTCATCTGGAAACACCATATATTTT. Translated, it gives CASSPSPSSSGNTIYF.

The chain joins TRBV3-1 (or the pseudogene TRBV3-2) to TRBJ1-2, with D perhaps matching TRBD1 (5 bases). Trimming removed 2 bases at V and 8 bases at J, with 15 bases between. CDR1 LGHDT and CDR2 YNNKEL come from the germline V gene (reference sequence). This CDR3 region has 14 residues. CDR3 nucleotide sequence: TGTGCCAGCAGCCAAATCCAGGGCGCTTGGGGCTACACCTTC. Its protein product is CASSQIQGAWGYTF.

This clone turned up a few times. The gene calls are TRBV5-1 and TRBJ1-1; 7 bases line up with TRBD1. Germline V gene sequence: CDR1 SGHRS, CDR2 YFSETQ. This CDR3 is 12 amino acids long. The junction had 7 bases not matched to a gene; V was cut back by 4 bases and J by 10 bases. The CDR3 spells CASSDGQVGAFF. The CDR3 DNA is TGCGCCAGCAGCGATGGACAGGTTGGAGCTTTCTTT.

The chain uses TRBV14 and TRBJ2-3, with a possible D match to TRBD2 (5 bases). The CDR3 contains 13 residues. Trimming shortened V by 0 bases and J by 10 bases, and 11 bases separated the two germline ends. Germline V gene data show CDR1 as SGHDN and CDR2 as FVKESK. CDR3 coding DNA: TGTGCCAGCAGCCAAGATATCGGGGTTGCGCAGTATTTT. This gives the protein CASSQDIGVAQYF.

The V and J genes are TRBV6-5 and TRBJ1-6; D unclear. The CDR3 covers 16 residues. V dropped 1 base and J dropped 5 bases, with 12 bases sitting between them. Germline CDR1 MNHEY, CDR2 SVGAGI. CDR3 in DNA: TGTGCCAGCAGTTACTTTGTGCCTACGAATAATTCACCCCTCCACTTT. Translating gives CASSYFVPTNNSPLHF.

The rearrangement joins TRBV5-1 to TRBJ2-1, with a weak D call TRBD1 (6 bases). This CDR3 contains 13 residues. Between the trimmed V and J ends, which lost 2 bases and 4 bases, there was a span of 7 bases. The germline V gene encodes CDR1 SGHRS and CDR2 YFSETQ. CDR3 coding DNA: TGCGCCAGCAGCTTCGGGACATACAATGAGCAGTTCTTC. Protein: CASSFGTYNEQFF.

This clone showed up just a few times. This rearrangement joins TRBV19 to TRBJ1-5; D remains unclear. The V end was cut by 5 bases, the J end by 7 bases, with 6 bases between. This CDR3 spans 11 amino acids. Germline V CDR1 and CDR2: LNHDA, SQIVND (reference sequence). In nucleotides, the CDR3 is TGTGCCAGTAGTTCGGGACAGCCCCAGCATTTT. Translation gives CASSSGQPQHF. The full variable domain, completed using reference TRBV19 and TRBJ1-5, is DGGITQSPKYLFRKEGQNVTLSCEQNLNHDAMYWYRQDPGQGLRLIYYSQIVNDFQKGDIAEGYSVSREKKESFPLTVTSAQKNPTAFYLCASSSGQPQHFGDGTRLSIL.

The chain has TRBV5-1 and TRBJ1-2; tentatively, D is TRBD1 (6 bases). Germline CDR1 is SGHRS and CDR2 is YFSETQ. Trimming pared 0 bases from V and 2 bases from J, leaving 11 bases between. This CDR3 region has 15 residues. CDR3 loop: CASSLGAGENYGYTF. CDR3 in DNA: TGCGCCAGCAGCTTGGGGGCAGGGGAGAACTATGGCTACACCTTC.

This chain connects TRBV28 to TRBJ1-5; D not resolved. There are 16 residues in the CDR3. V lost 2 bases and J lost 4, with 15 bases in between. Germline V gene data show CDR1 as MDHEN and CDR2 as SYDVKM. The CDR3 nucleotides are TGTGCCAGCAGTTTACCGGACGGTGGCGGGAATCAGCCCCAGCATTTT. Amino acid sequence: CASSLPDGGGNQPQHF.

The CDR3 DNA reads TGTGCCACCAGCATGGGGGAACCAGTCTACAATGAGCAGTTCTTC. Its protein is CATSMGEPVYNEQFF. V is TRBV15 and J is TRBJ2-1; D possibly matches TRBD1 or TRBD2 (5 bases each). Germline V gene sequence: CDR1 LNHNV, CDR2 YYDKDF (reference sequence). The CDR3 covers 15 residues. V was trimmed by 4 bases and J by 3 bases, leaving 13 bases between them. Drawing the rest from reference TRBV15 and TRBJ2-1, the complete variable domain is DAMVIQNPRYQVTQFGKPVTLSCSQTLNHNVMYWYQQKSSQAPKLLFHYYDKDFNNEADTPDNFQSRRPNTSFCFLDIRSPGLGDTAMYLCATSMGEPVYNEQFFGPGTRLTVL.

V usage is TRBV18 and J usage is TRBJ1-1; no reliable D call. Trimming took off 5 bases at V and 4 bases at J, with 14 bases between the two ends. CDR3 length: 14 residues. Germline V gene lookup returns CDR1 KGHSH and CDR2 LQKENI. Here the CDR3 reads CASSVRAGGTEAFF. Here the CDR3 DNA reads TGTGCCAGCTCAGTGAGAGCCGGAGGCACTGAAGCTTTCTTT.

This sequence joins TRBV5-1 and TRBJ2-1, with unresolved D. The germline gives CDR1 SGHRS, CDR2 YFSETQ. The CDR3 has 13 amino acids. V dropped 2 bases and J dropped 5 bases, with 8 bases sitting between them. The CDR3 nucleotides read TGCGCCAGCAGCTTCAACAGTAACAATGAGCAGTTCTTC. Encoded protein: CASSFNSNNEQFF.

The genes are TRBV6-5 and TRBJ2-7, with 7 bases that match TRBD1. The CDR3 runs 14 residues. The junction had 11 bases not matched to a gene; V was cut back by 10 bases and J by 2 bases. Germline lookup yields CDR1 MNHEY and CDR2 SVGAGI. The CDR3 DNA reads TGTGCCACTAACTTCAACAGGGGAGCCTACGAGCAGTACTTC. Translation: CATNFNRGAYEQYF.

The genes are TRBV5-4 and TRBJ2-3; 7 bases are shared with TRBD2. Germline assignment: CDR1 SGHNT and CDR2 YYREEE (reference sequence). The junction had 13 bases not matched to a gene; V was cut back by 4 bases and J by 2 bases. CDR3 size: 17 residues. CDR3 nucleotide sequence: TGTGCCAGCAGCGGACCTGGGGGGGGGACCACCACAGATACGCAGTATTTT. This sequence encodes CASSGPGGGTTTDTQYF. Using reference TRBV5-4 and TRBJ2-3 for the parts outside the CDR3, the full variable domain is ETGVTQSPTHLIKTRGQQVTLRCSSQSGHNTVSWYQQALGQGPQFIFQYYREEENGRGNFPPRFSGLQFPNYSSELNVNALELDDSALYLCASSGPGGGTTTDTQYFGPGTRLTVL.

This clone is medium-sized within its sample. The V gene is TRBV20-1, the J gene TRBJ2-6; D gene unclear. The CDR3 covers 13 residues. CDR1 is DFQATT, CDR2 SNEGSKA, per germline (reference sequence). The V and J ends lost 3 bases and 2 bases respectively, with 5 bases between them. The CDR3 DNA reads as TGCAGTGCTAGTGGGACTGGGGCCAACGTCCTGACTTTC. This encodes CSASGTGANVLTF.

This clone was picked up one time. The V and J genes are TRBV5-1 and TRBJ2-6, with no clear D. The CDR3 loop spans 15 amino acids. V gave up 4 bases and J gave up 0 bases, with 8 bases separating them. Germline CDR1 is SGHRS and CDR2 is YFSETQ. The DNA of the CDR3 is TGCGCCAGCAGCCGTTTCAGCTCTGGGGCCAACGTCCTGACTTTC. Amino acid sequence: CASSRFSSGANVLTF.

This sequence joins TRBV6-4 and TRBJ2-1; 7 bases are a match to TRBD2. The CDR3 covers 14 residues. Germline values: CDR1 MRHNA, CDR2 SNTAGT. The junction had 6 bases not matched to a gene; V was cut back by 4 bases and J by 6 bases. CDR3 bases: TGTGCCAGCAGTGGGGAGGGAGACTCCAATGAGCAGTTCTTC. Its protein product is CASSGEGDSNEQFF.

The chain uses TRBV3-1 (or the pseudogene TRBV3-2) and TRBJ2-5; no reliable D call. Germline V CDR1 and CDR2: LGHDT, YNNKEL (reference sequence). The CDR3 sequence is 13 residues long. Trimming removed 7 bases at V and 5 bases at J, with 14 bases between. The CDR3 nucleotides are TGTGCCAGCAAAGTAAGCTTTGGGGAGACCCAGTACTTC. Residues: CASKVSFGETQYF.

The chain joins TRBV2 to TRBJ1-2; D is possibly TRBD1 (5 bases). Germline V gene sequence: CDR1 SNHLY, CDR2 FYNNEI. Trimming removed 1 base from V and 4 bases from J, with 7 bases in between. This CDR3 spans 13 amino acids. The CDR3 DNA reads TGTGCCAGCAGTGAAGGGGGGATCTATGGCTACACCTTC. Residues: CASSEGGIYGYTF. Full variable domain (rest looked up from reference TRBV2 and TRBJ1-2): EPEVTQTPSHQVTQMGQEVILRCVPISNHLYFYWYRQILGQKVEFLVSFYNNEISEKSEIFDDQFSVERPDGSNFTLKIRSTKLEDSAMYFCASSEGGIYGYTFGSGTRLTVV.

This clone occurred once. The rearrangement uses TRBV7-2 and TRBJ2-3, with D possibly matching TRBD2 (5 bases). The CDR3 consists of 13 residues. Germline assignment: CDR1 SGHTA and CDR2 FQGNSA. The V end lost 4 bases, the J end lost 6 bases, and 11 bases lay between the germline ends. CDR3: CASSSGMKDTQYF. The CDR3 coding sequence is TGTGCCAGCAGCTCCGGGATGAAGGATACGCAGTATTTT.

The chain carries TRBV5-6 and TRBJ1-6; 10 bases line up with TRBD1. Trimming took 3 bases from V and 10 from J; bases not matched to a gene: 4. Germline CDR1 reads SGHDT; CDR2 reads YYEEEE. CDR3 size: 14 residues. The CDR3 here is CASSWDRGDSPLHF. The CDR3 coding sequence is TGTGCCAGCAGCTGGGACAGGGGAGACTCACCCCTCCACTTT.

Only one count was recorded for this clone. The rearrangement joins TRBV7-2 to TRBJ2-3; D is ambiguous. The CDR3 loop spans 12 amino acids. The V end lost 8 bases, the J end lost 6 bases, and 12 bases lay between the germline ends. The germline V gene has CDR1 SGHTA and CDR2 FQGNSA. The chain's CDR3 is CASDLGPDTQYF. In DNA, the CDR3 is TGTGCCAGCGATCTTGGACCCGATACGCAGTATTTT. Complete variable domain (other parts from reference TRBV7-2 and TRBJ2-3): GAGVSQSPSNKVTEKGKDVELRCDPISGHTALYWYRQSLGQGLEFLIYFQGNSAPDKSGLPSDRFSAERTGGSVSTLTIQRTQQEDSAVYLCASDLGPDTQYFGPGTRLTVL.